This T cell receptor (beta chain) was sequenced for a study of OX40 agonist ivuxolimab in advanced cancers. Study context: Ivuxolimab is a fully human IgG2 antibody that activates OX40 (CD134). In this trial design, patients received ivuxolimab intravenously at 0.01 to 10 mg/kg every 2 weeks. Enrolled patients in dose escalation had cancers that were hepatocellular carcinoma, melanoma, renal cell or head and neck cancer.

Produced via immunoSEQ multiplex PCR; TCRdb's table is partial and in-frame only. Seen here are approximately 71,000 clones, around 94% observed once, and the top ten hold 15% to 19%. On this clone itself: Its antigen is as yet unknown.

Trimming cost V 5 bases and J 1 base, with 14 bases left between them. Germline V gene data show CDR1 as MDHEN and CDR2 as SYDVKM. The CDR3 totals 15 residues. Study outcomes and limitations: Fewer expanded clones were found on average in CD4+ than in CD8+ T cells.

The chain has TRBV28 and TRBJ2-5; tentatively, D is TRBD1 or TRBD2 (5 bases each). Material: CD4+ or CD8+ T cells sorted from blood, obtained in a trial of the OX40 agonist ivuxolimab. The sequence was collected from an adult with an advanced solid tumor such as melanoma, head and neck, liver or kidney cancer. This chain's CDR3 is CASSLGAGLQETQYF. The CDR3, as DNA: TGTGCCAGCAGTCTAGGGGCGGGCCTCCAAGAGACCCAGTACTTC.